Following are 29 T cell receptor beta chains from one sample sequenced in a study of shared clonotypes between healthy human individuals. Repertoires were generated with immunoSEQ multiplex PCR, while TCRdb's copy carries only in-frame clones and drops some. The sample consists of about 2.4 million clones, roughly nine tenths of them appearing once. Sample: naive CD4+ T cells sorted from blood. Regarding subset: CD45RA+ positively selected. The receptors were sampled from a young man in good health.

This chain joins TRBV6-1 and TRBJ1-6; D not resolved. Per germline, CDR1 MNHNS and CDR2 SASEGT. The CDR3 is 15 residues long. Trimming removed 3 bases from V and 0 bases from J, with 6 bases in between. The CDR3 sequence is CASSDELSYNSPLHF. The DNA of the CDR3 is TGTGCCAGCAGTGACGAACTCTCCTATAATTCACCCCTCCACTTT.

The V call is TRBV11-2, the J call TRBJ1-4; D gene unclear. The CDR3 is 12 amino acids. The V and J ends lost 2 bases and 12 bases respectively, with 10 bases between them. CDR1 and CDR2 from the germline V gene are SGHAT and FQNNGV. Written as DNA, the CDR3 is TGTGCCAGCAGCTTAAAGGGATTCGAACTGTTTTTT. Amino acids: CASSLKGFELFF.

This rearrangement joins TRBV11-3 to TRBJ2-7, with D possibly matching TRBD1 (5 bases). The germline V gene encodes CDR1 SGHNT and CDR2 YENEEA. V gave up 0 bases and J gave up 3 bases, with 9 bases separating them. The CDR3 contains 14 residues. The CDR3 is CASSLDPTDYEQYF. CDR3 DNA: TGTGCCAGCAGCTTAGATCCGACAGACTACGAGCAGTACTTC.

The chain employs TRBV5-1 and TRBJ2-1; D call uncertain. The germline gives CDR1 SGHRS, CDR2 YFSETQ. This CDR3 spans 17 amino acids. Deletions cut 0 bases from V and 8 bases from J, with 21 bases between. In DNA, the CDR3 is TGCGCCAGCAGCTTGGCTCCCCCTGGGATAGGTTTCGATGAGCAGTTCTTC. Translation: CASSLAPPGIGFDEQFF.

As regards this clone: Its ends do not fully match the called genes, so a read error is possible. Within the sample, other DNA sequences also encode this same CDR3. The chain uses TRBV5-1 and TRBJ1-1, with D perhaps TRBD1 (5 bases). Germline CDR1 reads SGHRS; CDR2 reads YFSETQ. This CDR3 has 12 amino acids. DNA for the CDR3: TGTGCCAGCAGCTTCTCCGGGACGGAAGCTTTCTTT. It specifies CASSFSGTEAFF.

Worth noting for this clone: Within the sample, other DNA sequences also encode this same CDR3. The chain joins TRBV7-9 to TRBJ1-1; D is unclear. V was pared by 0 bases and J by 2 bases, with 10 bases between. This CDR3 contains 15 residues. Germline values: CDR1 SEHNR, CDR2 FQNEAQ (reference sequence). The CDR3 here is CASSLAGSLNTEAFF. The CDR3, as DNA: TGTGCCAGCAGCTTAGCGGGCAGCCTTAACACTGAAGCTTTCTTT.

The chain employs TRBV16 and TRBJ2-7, with 9 bases lining up with TRBD1. The junction had 2 bases not matched to a gene; V was cut back by 0 bases and J by 2 bases. Germline V gene sequence: CDR1 KGHSY, CDR2 FQNENV. This CDR3 is built from 15 residues. CDR3 in amino acids: CASSQSGQGTYEQYF. The CDR3 DNA reads TGTGCCAGCAGCCAATCAGGACAGGGGACCTACGAGCAGTACTTC.

This chain connects TRBV11-2 to TRBJ2-7; 7 bases fit TRBD2. The CDR3 covers 15 residues. CDR1 SGHAT and CDR2 FQNNGV come from the germline V gene. V was clipped by 5 bases and J by 3 bases; unmatched bases: 10. The CDR3 DNA reads TGTGCCAGCAGCGCGGTAGGGCGGGGGAGCTACGAGCAGTACTTC. Protein: CASSAVGRGSYEQYF.

CDR3 sequence (DNA): TGTGCCAGCAGTCCCACGAGCTCCACAGATACGCAGTATTTT. It is translated as CASSPTSSTDTQYF. This chain links TRBV9 with TRBJ2-3; D not resolved. Trimming removed 5 bases from V and 2 bases from J, with 12 bases in between. CDR1 and CDR2 (germline): SGDLS, YYNGEE. The CDR3 contains 14 residues. Full variable domain (remainder filled in from reference TRBV9 and TRBJ2-3): DSGVTQTPKHLITATGQRVTLRCSPRSGDLSVYWYQQSLDQGLQFLIQYYNGEERAKGNILERFSAQQFPDLHSELNLSSLELGDSALYFCASSPTSSTDTQYFGPGTRLTVL.

V is TRBV28 and J is TRBJ1-2; 7 bases agree with TRBD1. This CDR3 region has 14 residues. The V segment lost 1 base and the J segment 7 bases; nucleotides outside the gene matches: 6. Germline CDR1 is MDHEN and CDR2 is SYDVKM. The CDR3 bases are TGTGCCAGCAGTTTATTCACAGGGGCGGGTGGCTACACCTTC. This gives the protein CASSLFTGAGGYTF.

J is TRBJ1-1 and V is TRBV14; 7 nucleotides line up with TRBD1. From germline, CDR1 is SGHDN and CDR2 FVKESK. This CDR3 is 16 amino acids long. The trim removed 1 base at V and 6 bases at J, leaving 11 bases unmatched. CDR3 sequence (DNA): TGTGCCAGCAGCCAAGTGTGGGGAAAGGGGGCCGCTGAAGCTTTCTTT. Protein: CASSQVWGKGAAEAFF.

As to this clone: The sample has other DNA sequences that encode this CDR3 too. The CDR3 region is CASSQQGNTEAFF. The CDR3 DNA sequence: TGTGCCAGCAGCCAACAGGGAAACACTGAAGCTTTCTTT. The chain recombines TRBV14 with TRBJ1-1, with D tentatively TRBD1 (5 bases). In germline, CDR1 is SGHDN, CDR2 FVKESK. CDR3 length: 13 residues. V lost 2 bases, J lost 2 bases, and 6 bases lay in between.

A single count supports this clone. V and J are TRBV11-2 and TRBJ2-2; 11 positions agree with TRBD2. Germline V CDR1 and CDR2: SGHAT, FQNNGV. V gave up 8 bases and J gave up 6 bases; unmatched junction bases: 8. This CDR3 comprises 15 residues. The CDR3 reads CASGVLAGGSGELFF. In nucleotides, the CDR3 is TGTGCCAGCGGCGTTCTAGCGGGAGGATCCGGGGAGCTGTTTTTT.

The gene calls are TRBV18 and TRBJ1-4; maybe TRBD1 (5 bases). V lost 0 bases and J lost 7, with 12 bases in between. Germline values: CDR1 KGHSH, CDR2 LQKENI. The length of the CDR3 is 15 residues. DNA of the CDR3: TGTGCCAGCTCACCACCGCAGGGTCGCAGTGAAAAACTGTTTTTT. Protein product: CASSPPQGRSEKLFF. Looking up the rest from reference TRBV18 and TRBJ1-4 gives the full variable domain: NAGVMQNPRHLVRRRGQEARLRCSPMKGHSHVYWYRQLPEEGLKFMVYLQKENIIDESGMPKERFSAEFPKEGPSILRIQQVVRGDSAAYFCASSPPQGRSEKLFFGSGTQLSVL.

This chain joins TRBV9 and TRBJ2-2, with 7 bases lining up with TRBD1. Germline CDR1 is SGDLS and CDR2 is YYNGEE. The CDR3 extends over 16 amino acids. Trimming cost V 4 bases and J 7 bases; bases outside gene matches: 13. The CDR3 loop is CASSLSSRGSVGELFF. The CDR3 DNA sequence: TGTGCCAGCAGCCTCAGTAGCAGGGGGTCAGTCGGGGAGCTGTTTTTT.

This clone was detected only once. Relative to the germline gene, one junction end is altered; a read error may explain this. The chain links TRBV19 to TRBJ2-2; perhaps TRBD1 as D (6 bases). The CDR3 length is 16 residues. Looked up from germline, CDR1 is LNHDA and CDR2 is SQIVND (reference sequence). The CDR3 bases are TGTGCCAGTAGTCTAGATGGACAGACAAGGACCGGGGAGCTGTTTTTT. Protein: CASSLDGQTRTGELFF.

This chain joins TRBV10-3 and TRBJ1-2; tentatively, D is TRBD1 (5 bases). CDR1 is ENHRY, CDR2 SYGVKD, per germline. Trimming took 6 bases from V and 2 from J, leaving 16 bases between them. The length of the CDR3 is 15 residues. The CDR3 loop is CAISPIRDGNYGYTF. Written as DNA, the CDR3 is TGTGCCATCAGCCCTATAAGGGACGGCAACTATGGCTACACCTTC.

The V gene is TRBV2, the J gene TRBJ1-1, with D tentatively TRBD1 (5 bases). Trimming stripped 7 bases from V and 3 bases from J, with 12 bases between. This CDR3 spans 13 amino acids. Germline-derived CDR1 and CDR2 are SNHLY and FYNNEI. The CDR3 region is CASKVGGDTEAFF. The CDR3 region has the DNA TGTGCCAGCAAGGTGGGGGGGGACACTGAAGCTTTCTTT.

The chain couples TRBV6-1 to TRBJ1-2, with no clear D. There are 14 residues in the CDR3. Germline V gives CDR1 MNHNS, CDR2 SASEGT. The V and J ends lost 8 bases and 2 bases respectively, with 15 bases between them. CDR3 DNA: TGTGCCAGCGTTTCGAGGGCTTTAAACTATGGCTACACCTTC. Translated, it gives CASVSRALNYGYTF.

The chain combines TRBV7-2 with TRBJ2-7; possibly TRBD2 for D (7 bases). The germline V and J ends were trimmed by 4 bases and 4 bases, with 20 bases remaining between them. The CDR3 totals 16 residues. CDR1 and CDR2 from the germline V gene are SGHTA and FQGNSA. CDR3 loop: CASSYWGGSSLYEQYF. The CDR3 DNA reads TGTGCCAGCAGCTACTGGGGGGGCTCTTCTTTATACGAGCAGTACTTC.

The CDR3 bases are TGTGCCTGGAGTACTGTTAGCTCTGGAAACACCATATATTTT. This codes for CAWSTVSSGNTIYF. The chain carries TRBV30 and TRBJ1-3; D call uncertain. The CDR3 extends over 14 amino acids. Germline V CDR1 and CDR2: GTSNPN, SVGIG (reference sequence). The V end was cut by 2 bases, the J end by 0 bases, with 8 bases between.

V usage is TRBV5-8 and J usage is TRBJ1-1; TRBD1 aligns across 7 bases. J lost 0 bases, V lost 3 bases, and 8 bases had no gene match. The germline V gene has CDR1 SGHTS and CDR2 YDEGEE. CDR3 length equals 16 residues. In DNA, the CDR3 is TGTGCCAGCAGCTCCTGGACAGGCGATCTGAACACTGAAGCTTTCTTT. Translation gives CASSSWTGDLNTEAFF.

The chain joins TRBV10-2 to TRBJ1-1; D is unclear. The CDR3 covers 13 residues. Germline V lookup: CDR1 WSHSY, CDR2 SAAADI. V was clipped by 5 bases and J by 10 bases, with 17 bases between them. In nucleotides, the CDR3 is TGCGCCAGCAGTCCCCCGTCGGCAAGAGGAGCTTTCTTT. It yields the protein CASSPPSARGAFF.

V gene TRBV6-4 combines with J gene TRBJ2-7, with 14 bases matching TRBD2. Germline V gene data show CDR1 as MRHNA and CDR2 as SNTAGT. The CDR3 covers 16 residues. V lost 6 bases to trimming and J lost 7 bases; unmatched junction nucleotides: 11. The CDR3 DNA reads as TGTGCCAGCAGACCCGGGACTAGCGGGGGAGGCAGGGAGCAGTACTTC. It translates to CASRPGTSGGGREQYF.

The V gene is TRBV2, the J gene TRBJ1-1; possibly TRBD1 for D (5 bases). Trimming pared 5 bases from V and 4 bases from J, leaving 14 bases between. Per germline, CDR1 SNHLY and CDR2 FYNNEI. CDR3 length equals 14 residues. The CDR3 loop reads CASSLLRVATEAFF. The CDR3, as DNA: TGTGCCAGCAGTCTACTCAGGGTCGCCACTGAAGCTTTCTTT.

The genes are TRBV30 and TRBJ1-6; D is undetermined. This CDR3 spans 12 amino acids. Trimming removed 5 bases from V and 11 bases from J, with 13 bases in between. From germline, CDR1 is GTSNPN and CDR2 SVGIG (reference sequence). The CDR3 region has the DNA TGTGCCTGGTGTTTAACGAACGCACCCCTCCACTTT. Translated: CAWCLTNAPLHF.

This chain uses TRBV30 with TRBJ2-4; no clear D. CDR1 is GTSNPN and CDR2 is SVGIG in the germline V gene (reference sequence). The CDR3 runs to 11 residues. Trimming left V 4 bases short and J 11 bases short, with 12 bases between. CDR3 DNA: TGTGCCTGGAAAGAGGAGACTCTTCAGTACTTC. Residues: CAWKEETLQYF. Filled out from reference TRBV30 and TRBJ2-4, the complete variable domain reads SQTIHQWPATLVQPVGSPLSLECTVEGTSNPNLYWYRQAAGRGLQLLFYSVGIGQISSEVPQNLSASRPQDRQFILSSKKLLLSDSGFYLCAWKEETLQYFGAGTRLSVL.

The V and J genes are TRBV4-1 and TRBJ1-2; no clear D. V dropped 0 bases and J dropped 1 base, with 21 bases sitting between them. Germline CDR1 and CDR2: MGHRA and YSYEKL. The CDR3 extends over 19 amino acids. The CDR3 region has the DNA TGCGCCAGCAGCCAAGATCTTGAAGGTTTGAGGATCCTTAACTATGGCTACACCTTC. It yields the protein CASSQDLEGLRILNYGYTF.

The chain has TRBV11-2 and TRBJ2-5, with a tentative D call TRBD2 (7 bases). Germline V lookup: CDR1 SGHAT, CDR2 FQNNGV. V was cut by 6 bases and J by 3 bases, with 17 bases left in between. CDR3 length: 15 residues. CDR3 loop: CASRPGRGEKETQYF. DNA of the CDR3: TGTGCCAGCAGGCCTGGGAGGGGGGAAAAAGAGACCCAGTACTTC.